This T cell receptor beta chain was observed in a study of blood T cell repertoires in COVID-19. Overall study: COVID-19 samples, acute and convalescent, were from the United States, Italy and Spain.

Enrolled through a virtual design, the participants were between roughly 18 and 90 years of age and came from some 26 US areas. In Cohort 3, a recovered donor had either two negative PCRs, clearance, or symptom resolution. The CDR3 loop spans 14 amino acids. CDR1 and CDR2 (germline): LGHNA, YNFKEQ. The V gene lost 0 bases and the J gene lost 6 bases, with 9 bases spanning the gap. Per the original methods: Counts of nucleated cells, estimated from reference gene primer amplification, were obtained. This table comes from immunoSEQ multiplex PCR, and its TCRdb copy is limited to in-frame clones, with some not included. The V and J calls and clone size are taken from that table; D and trimming were inferred from the DNA. The sample contains around 250,000 clones, 86% of which appear only once.

The sequence derives from a woman aged 50 to 60 who had recovered from COVID-19. This sequence joins TRBV4-2 and TRBJ2-1; D uncertain. The specimen was PBMCs or T cells enriched from blood (not recorded which). CDR3 DNA: TGTGCCAGCAGCCAAGAGAGGTCTAGCAATGAGCAGTTCTTC. It specifies CASSQERSSNEQFF.